This is a list of T cell receptor beta chains from one sample in a study of T cells after yellow fever vaccination. TCRdb reprocessed the 5' RACE reads with MiXCR, giving one entry per CDR3 protein. The sample holds around 500,000 distinct CDR3 sequences, 20% to 25% seen once. Source: PBMCs, taken roughly 20 days after the first yellow fever vaccination. The receptor set was obtained from a man aged 18 to 30 who received the YFV17D yellow fever vaccine. Each CDR3 is given with its conserved first and last residue. D genes are given only for firm matches. Not every row has a clone size; where given, it reads once, few, many or a size class.

CDR3 protein,CDR3 DNA,V gene,J gene,D gene,clone size
CATSQPGQGVNEQFF,TGTGCCACCAGTCAACCGGGACAGGGAGTCAATGAGCAGTTCTTC,TRBV24-1,TRBJ2-1,TRBD1,few
CASKNRVGGDTQYF,TGTGCCAGCAAAAACAGGGTTGGGGGAGATACGCAGTATTTT,TRBV6-1,TRBJ2-3,NA,NA
CATSRDPGNSTF,TGTGCCACCAGCAGAGATCCAGGGAATTCCACCTTC,TRBV15,TRBJ1-2,NA,NA
CASSLVPINDEQFF,TGCGCCAGCAGCTTGGTTCCTATTAACGATGAGCAGTTCTTC,TRBV5-1,TRBJ2-1,NA,few
CASRGTGWDIQYF,TGTGCCAGCAGGGGGACAGGTTGGGACATTCAGTACTTC,TRBV12-3/TRBV12-4,TRBJ2-4,TRBD1,NA
CASSSTGGSNQPQHF,TGTGCCAGTAGTAGCACCGGGGGAAGCAATCAGCCCCAGCATTTT,TRBV19,TRBJ1-5,NA,few
CASSQVAGEYEQYF,TGTGCCAGCAGCCAAGTCGCAGGAGAGTACGAGCAGTACTTC,TRBV3-1,TRBJ2-7,NA,few
CASRDRSTEAFF,TGTGCCAGCAGGGACAGGTCCACTGAAGCTTTCTTT,TRBV28,TRBJ1-1,TRBD1,NA
CASTGNNSPLHF,TGTGCCAGCACGGGGAATAATTCACCCCTCCACTTT,TRBV12-3/TRBV12-4,TRBJ1-6,NA,few
CASSLGLVWEQFF,TGTGCCAGCTCTCTTGGACTAGTATGGGAGCAGTTCTTC,TRBV18,TRBJ2-1,TRBD2,NA
CASSFGAGMEAFF,TGTGCCAGCAGTTTCGGGGCAGGTATGGAAGCTTTCTTT,TRBV27,TRBJ1-1,NA,once
CASSQDGVSWEYNEQFF,TGCGCCAGCAGCCAAGATGGGGTCAGCTGGGAGTACAATGAGCAGTTCTTC,TRBV4-3,TRBJ2-1,NA,many
CASSLGGATTGYEQYF,TGTGCCAGCAGCCTCGGAGGGGCTACGACGGGCTACGAGCAGTACTTC,TRBV7-2,TRBJ2-7,NA,once
CASSGEAGNQPQHF,TGTGCCAGCAGCGGGGAAGCAGGCAATCAGCCCCAGCATTTT,TRBV6-4,TRBJ1-5,NA,many
CASSLEPRQGVDEQYF,TGCGCCAGCAGCTTGGAGCCCAGACAGGGAGTCGACGAGCAGTACTTC,TRBV5-1,TRBJ2-7,TRBD1,NA
CAISADRSKNIQYF,TGTGCCATCAGTGCGGACAGGAGCAAAAACATTCAGTACTTC,TRBV10-3,TRBJ2-4,TRBD1,NA
CASTQDRHTQYF,TGTGCCAGCACTCAAGATCGCCATACGCAGTATTTT,TRBV6-5,TRBJ2-3,NA,NA
CSAPQTGTNEQFF,TGCAGTGCTCCCCAGACAGGGACAAATGAGCAGTTCTTC,TRBV20-1,TRBJ2-1,TRBD1,NA
CASSEVGNYGYTF,TGTGCCAGTTCGGAGGTCGGTAACTATGGCTACACCTTC,TRBV12-3/TRBV12-4,TRBJ1-2,NA,NA
CAHQGLDTGELFF,TGTGCCCACCAAGGCCTCGACACCGGGGAGCTGTTTTTT,TRBV28,TRBJ2-2,NA,once
CASSQASSTDTQYF,TGTGCCAGCAGCCAGGCGTCTAGCACAGATACGCAGTATTTT,TRBV3-1,TRBJ2-3,NA,NA
CATSGTEGSGTSVDTQYF,TGTGCCACCAGTGGCACCGAGGGATCGGGGACTAGCGTTGATACGCAGTATTTT,TRBV24-1,TRBJ2-3,TRBD2,few
CASSQRFAGGPYEQYF,TGCGCCAGCAGCCAACGTTTTGCGGGGGGTCCCTACGAGCAGTACTTC,TRBV4-1,TRBJ2-7,TRBD2,NA
CAWSVNIQETQYF,TGTGCCTGGAGTGTAAACATCCAAGAGACCCAGTACTTC,TRBV30,TRBJ2-5,NA,NA
CATSDHRTGYGYTF,TGTGCCACCAGTGATCACAGGACGGGCTATGGCTACACCTTC,TRBV24-1,TRBJ1-2,NA,few
CSVGRGLGSTQYF,TGCAGCGTTGGGCGGGGCCTCGGGTCGACGCAGTATTTT,TRBV29-1,TRBJ2-3,NA,NA
CASSPNRLAEYNEQFF,TGCGCCAGCAGCCCGAATCGACTAGCGGAATACAATGAGCAGTTCTTC,TRBV5-1,TRBJ2-1,TRBD2,NA
CASSLTGSETGELFF,TGTGCCAGCAGCTTAACCGGTTCCGAAACCGGGGAGCTGTTTTTT,TRBV7-3,TRBJ2-2,NA,NA
CASSLERGEETQYF,TGCGCCAGCAGCTTGGAGAGGGGAGAAGAGACCCAGTACTTC,TRBV5-1,TRBJ2-5,NA,NA
CASSLLGENYNEQFF,TGCGCCAGCAGCTTATTAGGGGAGAATTACAATGAGCAGTTCTTC,TRBV5-1,TRBJ2-1,NA,NA
CASSFTVNQPQHF,TGCGCCAGCAGCTTCACAGTTAATCAGCCCCAGCATTTT,TRBV5-1,TRBJ1-5,NA,many
CASSLAGWNTEEQYF,TGCGCCAGCAGCTTGGCCGGTTGGAATACGGAGGAGCAGTACTTC,TRBV5-1,TRBJ2-7,NA,few
CASSPPGMNTEAFF,TGTGCCAGCTCACCACCCGGGATGAACACTGAAGCTTTCTTT,TRBV18,TRBJ1-1,NA,few
CASSLTSGGNTGELFF,TGTGCCAGCAGCTTGACTAGCGGGGGCAACACCGGGGAGCTGTTTTTT,TRBV7-3,TRBJ2-2,TRBD2,many
CASSPTSGGVQGTQYF,TGTGCCAGCAGTCCGACTAGCGGGGGGGTGCAGGGTACGCAGTATTTT,TRBV6-1,TRBJ2-3,TRBD2,NA
CASGGGTGARETQYF,TGTGCCAGCGGTGGCGGGACAGGGGCGCGAGAGACCCAGTACTTC,TRBV2,TRBJ2-5,TRBD1,NA
CASSSGQVVETQYF,TGTGCCAGCAGCTCGGGACAGGTCGTCGAGACCCAGTACTTC,TRBV7-8,TRBJ2-5,TRBD1,NA
CSASVDRRMNTEAFF,TGCAGTGCTAGCGTTGACAGGAGGATGAACACTGAAGCTTTCTTT,TRBV20-1,TRBJ1-1,NA,NA
CASSQWGEDRSPLHF,TGCGCCAGCAGCCAATGGGGGGAGGATCGTTCACCCCTCCACTTT,TRBV4-3,TRBJ1-6,NA,NA
CASSHPLRWDRGGEQYF,TGCGCCAGCAGCCACCCCCTTCGGTGGGACAGGGGAGGCGAGCAGTACTTC,TRBV4-1,TRBJ2-7,TRBD1,NA
CASSEESRGGQPQHF,TGTGCCAGCAGTGAAGAGAGCAGGGGAGGGCAGCCCCAGCATTTT,TRBV6-1,TRBJ1-5,NA,few
CASSYPKPQHRDRVQNIQYF,TGTGCCAGCAGTTACCCAAAACCACAACATCGAGACAGGGTCCAGAACATTCAGTACTTC,TRBV6-2/TRBV6-3,TRBJ2-4,TRBD1,NA
CATSEAGRTDTQYF,TGTGCCACCAGTGAGGCAGGGAGGACAGATACGCAGTATTTT,TRBV24-1,TRBJ2-3,NA,NA
CASSQDPSVEQFF,TGCGCCAGCAGCCAAGATCCTAGCGTTGAGCAGTTCTTC,TRBV4-3,TRBJ2-1,NA,many
CSVEEGAEIGYTF,TGCAGCGTGGAAGAGGGTGCAGAGATAGGCTACACCTTC,TRBV29-1,TRBJ1-2,NA,NA
CASSQGWQGGRPQHF,TGTGCCAGCAGCCAAGGGTGGCAGGGGGGAAGGCCCCAGCATTTT,TRBV4-2,TRBJ1-5,TRBD1,NA
CSAKGLSSTDTQYF,TGCAGCGCGAAGGGCCTTTCTAGCACAGATACGCAGTATTTT,TRBV29-1,TRBJ2-3,NA,NA
CASSRTGGSEKLFF,TGCGCCAGCAGCCGGACAGGGGGCTCTGAAAAACTGTTTTTT,TRBV5-1,TRBJ1-4,TRBD1,few
CSTGTSLDVTQYF,TGCAGTACCGGGACTTCCCTCGACGTGACCCAGTACTTC,TRBV20-1,TRBJ2-5,NA,NA
CASSWFVGFGANVLTF,TGTGCCAGCAGTTGGTTTGTTGGCTTTGGGGCCAACGTCCTGACTTTC,TRBV28,TRBJ2-6,NA,NA
CATSGQYSYNEQFF,TGTGCCACCAGTGGACAGTACTCCTACAATGAGCAGTTCTTC,TRBV24-1,TRBJ2-1,NA,NA
CASSLAPGGGIEKLFF,TGTGCCAGCAGCTTAGCCCCGGGGGGCGGGATAGAAAAACTGTTTTTT,TRBV7-2,TRBJ1-4,NA,few
CSARDLRDGNTGELFF,TGCAGTGCTAGAGATTTAAGGGACGGGAACACCGGGGAGCTGTTTTTT,TRBV20-1,TRBJ2-2,NA,once
CASSEQDNSPLHF,TGTGCCAGCAGTGAGCAGGATAATTCACCCCTCCACTTT,TRBV25-1,TRBJ1-6,NA,few
CASSLEGARGYTF,TGCGCCAGCAGCTTGGAGGGGGCTCGTGGCTACACCTTC,TRBV5-1,TRBJ1-2,TRBD1,many
CASSESGREETQYF,TGTGCCAGCAGTGAATCTGGTAGAGAAGAGACCCAGTACTTC,TRBV25-1,TRBJ2-5,NA,few
CASNPRGLDYGYTF,TGTGCCAGCAACCCCAGGGGGCTCGACTATGGCTACACCTTC,TRBV12-3/TRBV12-4,TRBJ1-2,TRBD1,NA